The 24 T cell receptor beta chains in this list originate from one sample, sequenced in a study of blood T cells in healthy people across ages. A second PCR of 7 to 11 cycles used a sample-barcoded 5' primer and a J-beta primer mix. Using its own MiXCR run on the 5' RACE reads, TCRdb lists one record per CDR3 protein. The sample has 850,000 to 1,000,000 distinct CDR3 sequences; around 46% are singletons. The sequenced material came from blood. The receptors shown here come from a man younger than 40 in good health.

The rearrangement links TRBV28 to TRBJ2-7; 12 bases are shared with TRBD1. V shed 4 bases, J shed 5 bases, and the junction held 12 bases outside the gene matches. The CDR3 has 17 amino acids. Per the germline V gene, CDR1 is MDHEN and CDR2 is SYDVKM. The CDR3 nucleotides read TGTGCCAGCAGTTCGGCGGGTAAGGGACAGGGGGCCCACGAGCAGTACTTC. Protein sequence: CASSSAGKGQGAHEQYF.

The rearrangement joins TRBV6-5 to TRBJ2-3, with TRBD2 matching over 7 bases. CDR3 length: 16 amino acids. The germline CDR1 and CDR2 sequences are MNHEY and SVGAGI. V gave up 5 bases and J gave up 3 bases; unmatched junction bases: 11. CDR3 DNA sequence: TGTGCCAGCAGTCGTGTCGCTAGCGGAGGGACAGATACGCAGTATTTT. Protein: CASSRVASGGTDTQYF.

This clonotype was seen at least ten times. As DNA, the CDR3 is TGTGCCAGCAGCCCCGGGTCACAAGAGACCCAGTACTTC. Encoded protein: CASSPGSQETQYF. This chain uses TRBV7-2 with TRBJ2-5, with no clear D. The length of the CDR3 is 13 residues. Trimming left V 5 bases short and J 2 bases short, with 9 bases between. The germline gives CDR1 SGHTA, CDR2 FQGNSA.

This rearrangement joins TRBV29-1 to TRBJ1-2, with D possibly being TRBD1 (5 bases). CDR3 length: 12 amino acids. In germline, CDR1 is SQVTM, CDR2 ANQGSEA. V lost 5 bases and J lost 4, with 11 bases in between. CDR3 nucleotide sequence: TGCAGCGTTCAAGGGGAGGGCTATGGCTACACCTTC. The encoded protein is CSVQGEGYGYTF.

This rearrangement joins TRBV20-1 to TRBJ2-7, with 7 bases identical to TRBD2. This CDR3 spans 15 amino acids. Germline loops: CDR1 DFQATT, CDR2 SNEGSKA (reference sequence). V was clipped by 7 bases and J by 0 bases; unmatched bases: 12. For the CDR3, the DNA is TGCAGTGGTAGTGGGAGGGCGGGGCTCTCCTACGAGCAGTACTTC. Translation gives CSGSGRAGLSYEQYF.

There are a few counts of this clonotype. CDR3 sequence reads: CASSSGRGHYEQYF. DNA of the CDR3: TGTGCCAGCAGTTCTGGGAGGGGGCACTACGAGCAGTACTTC. This rearrangement joins TRBV27 to TRBJ2-7; D possibly matches TRBD1 or TRBD2 (7 bases each). The CDR3 consists of 14 residues. V gave up 4 bases and J gave up 3 bases, with 13 bases separating them. Germline values: CDR1 MNHEY, CDR2 SMNVEV (reference sequence).

V and J are TRBV27 and TRBJ2-1, with D unclear. Germline V lookup: CDR1 MNHEY, CDR2 SMNVEV (reference sequence). The CDR3 extends over 13 amino acids. Trimming cost V 7 bases and J 2 bases, with 9 bases left between them. The CDR3 nucleotides are TGTGCCAGCACGCGATCCGCCTACAATGAGCAGTTCTTC. Its protein is CASTRSAYNEQFF.

The J gene is TRBJ2-1, the V gene TRBV6-5; D perhaps matches TRBD1 (6 bases). Between the trimmed V and J ends, which lost 2 bases and 8 bases, there was a span of 13 bases. Germline-derived CDR1 and CDR2 are MNHEY and SVGAGI. The CDR3 has 14 amino acids. The CDR3 sequence is CASSYANRVHEQFF. The CDR3 coding sequence is TGTGCCAGCAGTTACGCTAACAGGGTGCATGAGCAGTTCTTC.

With respect to this clonotype: At one end the junction does not follow the germline gene, possibly because of a read error. In nucleotides, the CDR3 is TGTGCCTGCAGTTCCCCTCCTGGGGCCAACGTCCTGACTTTC. As protein: CACSSPPGANVLTF. The chain uses TRBV28 and TRBJ2-6; D is unresolved. The CDR3 has 14 residues. CDR1 and CDR2 (germline): MDHEN, SYDVKM.

The chain joins TRBV20-1 to TRBJ1-6; unclear D gene. CDR3 size: 13 residues. V gave up 4 bases and J gave up 6 bases, with 10 bases separating them. The germline CDR1 and CDR2 sequences are DFQATT and SNEGSKA (reference sequence). CDR3 DNA sequence: TGCAGTGCTAACCCTGGCAGTAATTCACCCCTCCACTTT. Amino acids: CSANPGSNSPLHF.

This clonotype has just a few counts. This chain links TRBV20-1 with TRBJ2-2; 14 nucleotides line up with TRBD2. Germline V gene sequence: CDR1 DFQATT, CDR2 SNEGSKA (reference sequence). The CDR3 has 17 amino acids. V lost 5 bases and J lost 7; bases outside the gene matches: 12. The CDR3 loop is CSASRLAGGPLSGELFF. The CDR3 DNA follows: TGCAGTGCTTCTCGACTAGCGGGGGGGCCTTTGAGCGGGGAGCTGTTTTTT.

In this sample, this clonotype turned up a few times. The chain is built from TRBV7-2 and TRBJ2-1; tentatively, D is TRBD2 (6 bases). Trimming left V 7 bases short and J 0 bases short, with 13 bases between. This CDR3 has 15 residues. Germline V CDR1 and CDR2: SGHTA, FQGNSA. CDR3 DNA: TGTGCCAGCAAGAAGGACTACCCCTCCTACAATGAGCAGTTCTTC. This sequence encodes CASKKDYPSYNEQFF.

The chain carries TRBV20-1 and TRBJ1-1; TRBD1 matches 7 bases. Germline trimming cut 6 bases from V and 1 base from J; bases unmatched to any gene: 11. The germline V gene has CDR1 DFQATT and CDR2 SNEGSKA (reference sequence). The CDR3 extends over 15 amino acids. The CDR3 DNA is TGCAGTGCCACCCCGACAGGGCCGTGGAACACTGAAGCTTTCTTT. Translated, it gives CSATPTGPWNTEAFF.

This clonotype was observed a few times. The chain is built from TRBV4-1 and TRBJ2-7, with a weak D call TRBD2 (6 bases). Trimming took 3 bases from V and 2 from J, leaving 17 bases between them. Germline CDR1 is MGHRA and CDR2 is YSYEKL. The CDR3 sequence is 16 residues long. The CDR3 loop reads CASSHAFTGDTYEQYF. For the CDR3, the DNA is TGCGCCAGCAGCCATGCCTTCACGGGAGACACCTACGAGCAGTACTTC.

The chain is built from TRBV28 and TRBJ1-1; TRBD1 is a possible D gene (5 bases). The V gene lost 7 bases and the J gene lost 0 bases, with 12 bases spanning the gap. The germline gives CDR1 MDHEN, CDR2 SYDVKM. The CDR3 spans 14 residues. Here the CDR3 DNA reads TGTGCCAGCACCCCAGGGTTCGTGAACACTGAAGCTTTCTTT. As protein: CASTPGFVNTEAFF.

The rearrangement joins TRBV11-2 to TRBJ2-5, with D tentatively TRBD2 (5 bases). Germline CDR1 is SGHAT and CDR2 is FQNNGV. The CDR3 extends over 15 amino acids. V shed 0 bases and J shed 4 bases, with 12 bases lying between them. The CDR3, as DNA: TGTGCCAGCAGCTTAGACGGGCTAGCCCCAGAGACCCAGTACTTC. Amino acid sequence: CASSLDGLAPETQYF.

CDR3 residues: CASGQETFYEQYF. The CDR3 bases are TGCGCCAGCGGGCAGGAGACATTCTACGAGCAGTACTTC. V and J are TRBV5-1 and TRBJ2-7; D is unclear. The CDR3 sequence is 13 residues long. Germline CDR1 is SGHRS and CDR2 is YFSETQ. V was pared by 7 bases and J by 3 bases, with 14 bases between.

This chain links TRBV6-1 with TRBJ1-1; D remains unclear. Germline CDR1 reads MNHNS; CDR2 reads SASEGT. The V end was cut by 4 bases, the J end by 1 base, with 4 bases between. This CDR3 comprises 12 residues. The CDR3: CASSAQNTEAFF. The DNA of the CDR3 is TGTGCCAGCAGTGCTCAGAACACTGAAGCTTTCTTT.

The chain is built from TRBV20-1 and TRBJ2-4, with TRBD1 identical over 7 bases. With the DNA end fitting TRBJ2-5 better, the J assignment may be wrong. CDR1 DFQATT and CDR2 SNEGSKA come from the germline V gene (reference sequence). CDR3 size: 13 residues. The CDR3 DNA reads TGCAGTGCTACGGACAGGAACCAAGAGACCCAGTACTTC. It codes for CSATDRNQETQYF.

This clonotype was seen only a few times. This chain links TRBV13 with TRBJ2-5; perhaps TRBD1 as D (5 bases). The CDR3 has 14 residues. V was cut by 6 bases and J by 1 base, with 12 bases left in between. Germline CDR1 PRHDT, CDR2 FYEKMQ (reference sequence). As DNA, the CDR3 is TGTGCCAGCAGTCAACGACAGCTCCAAGAGACCCAGTACTTC. Its protein is CASSQRQLQETQYF.

The table lists this clonotype with a count of one. As DNA, the CDR3 is TGTGCCAGCAGCTCCCCGACTAGGTGGAATGAGCAGTTCTTC. Translation: CASSSPTRWNEQFF. This chain links TRBV7-2 with TRBJ2-1; tentative D call: TRBD2 (6 bases). Germline V gene sequence: CDR1 SGHTA, CDR2 FQGNSA. This CDR3 comprises 14 residues. Trimming removed 4 bases at V and 7 bases at J, with 14 bases between.

The genes are TRBV4-3 and TRBJ2-7; D gene uncertain. Trimming removed 0 bases at V and 0 bases at J, with 9 bases between. This CDR3 spans 15 amino acids. CDR1 is LGHNA and CDR2 is YSLEER in the germline V gene. This CDR3 is CASSQETLSSYEQYF. DNA for the CDR3: TGCGCCAGCAGCCAAGAGACCCTCAGCTCCTACGAGCAGTACTTC.

This clonotype has a handful of counts. The rearrangement links TRBV27 to TRBJ2-7; D gene ambiguous. V lost 5 bases, J lost 7 bases, and 9 bases lay in between. Looked up from germline, CDR1 is MNHEY and CDR2 is SMNVEV (reference sequence). This CDR3 region has 11 residues. The CDR3 DNA reads as TGTGCCAGCAGTGACACAGCGGAGCAGTACTTC. This encodes CASSDTAEQYF.

The chain carries TRBV9 and TRBJ2-7; a possible D gene is TRBD2 (5 bases). The V and J ends lost 0 bases and 0 bases respectively, with 7 bases between them. Germline CDR1 reads SGDLS; CDR2 reads YYNGEE. The CDR3 spans 14 residues. In nucleotides, the CDR3 is TGTGCCAGCAGCGTAGAACTAGGCTCCTACGAGCAGTACTTC. The encoded protein is CASSVELGSYEQYF.